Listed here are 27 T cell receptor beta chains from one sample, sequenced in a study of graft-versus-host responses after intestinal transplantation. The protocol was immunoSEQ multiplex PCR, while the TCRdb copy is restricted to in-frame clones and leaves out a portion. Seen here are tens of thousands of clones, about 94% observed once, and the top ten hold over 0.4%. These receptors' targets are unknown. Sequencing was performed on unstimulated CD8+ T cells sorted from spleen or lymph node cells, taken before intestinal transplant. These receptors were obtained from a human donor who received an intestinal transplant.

The CDR3 sequence is CASSLTPDRENIQYF. The CDR3 nucleotides are TGTGCCAGCAGCTTAACCCCGGACAGGGAGAACATTCAGTACTTC. The chain couples TRBV7-9 to TRBJ2-4; 8 nucleotides agree with TRBD1. V dropped 2 bases and J dropped 7; count of bases not matched to a gene: 7. Germline V gene lookup returns CDR1 SEHNR and CDR2 FQNEAQ (reference sequence). The CDR3 runs to 15 residues.

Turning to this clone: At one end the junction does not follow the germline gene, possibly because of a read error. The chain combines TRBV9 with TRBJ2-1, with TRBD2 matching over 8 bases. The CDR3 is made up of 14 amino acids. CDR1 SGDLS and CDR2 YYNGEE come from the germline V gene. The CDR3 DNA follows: TGTGCCAGCAGCGCCGGGAGGGACTACAATGAGCAGCTCTTC. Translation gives CASSAGRDYNEQLF.

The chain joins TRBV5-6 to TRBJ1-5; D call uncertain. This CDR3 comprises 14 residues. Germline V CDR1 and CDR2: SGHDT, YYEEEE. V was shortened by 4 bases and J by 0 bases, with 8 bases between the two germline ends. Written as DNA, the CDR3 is TGTGCCAGCAGCCCAGGATATAGCAATCAGCCCCAGCATTTT. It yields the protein CASSPGYSNQPQHF.

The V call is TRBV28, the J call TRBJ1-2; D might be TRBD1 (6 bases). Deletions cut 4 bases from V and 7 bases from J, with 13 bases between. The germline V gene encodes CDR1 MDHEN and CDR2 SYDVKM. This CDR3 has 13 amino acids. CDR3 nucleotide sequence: TGTGCCAGCAGTTCGGGGGGCCCGGGTGGCTACACCTTC. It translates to CASSSGGPGGYTF.

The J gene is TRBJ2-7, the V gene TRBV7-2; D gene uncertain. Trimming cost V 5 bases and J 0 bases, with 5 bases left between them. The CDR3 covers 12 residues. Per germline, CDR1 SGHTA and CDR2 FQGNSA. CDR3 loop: CASSTVSYEQYF. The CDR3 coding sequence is TGTGCCAGCAGCACCGTCTCCTACGAGCAGTACTTC. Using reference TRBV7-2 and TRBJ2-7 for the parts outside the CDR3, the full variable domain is GAGVSQSPSNKVTEKGKDVELRCDPISGHTALYWYRQSLGQGLEFLIYFQGNSAPDKSGLPSDRFSAERTGGSVSTLTIQRTQQEDSAVYLCASSTVSYEQYFGPGTRLTVT.

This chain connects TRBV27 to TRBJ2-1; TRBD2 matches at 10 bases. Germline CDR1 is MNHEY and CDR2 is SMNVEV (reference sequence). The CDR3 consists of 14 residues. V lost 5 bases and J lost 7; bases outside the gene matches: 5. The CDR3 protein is CASSVLAGVNEQFF. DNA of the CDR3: TGTGCCAGCAGTGTGCTAGCGGGAGTAAATGAGCAGTTCTTC.

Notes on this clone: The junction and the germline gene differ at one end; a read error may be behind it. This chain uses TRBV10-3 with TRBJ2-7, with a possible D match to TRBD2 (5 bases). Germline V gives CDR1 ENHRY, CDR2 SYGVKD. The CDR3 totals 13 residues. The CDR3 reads CAISECRGYGQYF. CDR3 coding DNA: TGTGCCATCAGTGAGTGTCGGGGATACGGGCAGTACTTC.

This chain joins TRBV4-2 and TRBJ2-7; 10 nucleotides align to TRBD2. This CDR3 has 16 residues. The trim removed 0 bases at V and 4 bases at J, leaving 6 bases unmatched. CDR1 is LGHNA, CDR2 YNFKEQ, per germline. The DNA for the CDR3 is TGTGCCAGCAGCCAAGATCCTAGCGGGAGTCTATACGAGCAGTACTTC. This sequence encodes CASSQDPSGSLYEQYF.

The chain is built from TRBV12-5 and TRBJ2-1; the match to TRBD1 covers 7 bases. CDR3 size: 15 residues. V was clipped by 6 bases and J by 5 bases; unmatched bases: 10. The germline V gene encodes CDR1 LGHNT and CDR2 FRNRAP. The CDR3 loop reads CASGVTGEINNEQFF. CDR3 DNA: TGTGCTAGTGGAGTTACAGGGGAGATAAACAATGAGCAGTTCTTC.

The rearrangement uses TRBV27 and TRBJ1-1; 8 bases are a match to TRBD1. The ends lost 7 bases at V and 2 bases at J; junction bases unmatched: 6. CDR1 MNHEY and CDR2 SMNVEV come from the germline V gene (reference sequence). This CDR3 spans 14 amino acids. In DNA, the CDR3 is TGTGCCAGCACCTCCCAGGGGGCCAACACTGAAGCTTTCTTT. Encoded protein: CASTSQGANTEAFF.

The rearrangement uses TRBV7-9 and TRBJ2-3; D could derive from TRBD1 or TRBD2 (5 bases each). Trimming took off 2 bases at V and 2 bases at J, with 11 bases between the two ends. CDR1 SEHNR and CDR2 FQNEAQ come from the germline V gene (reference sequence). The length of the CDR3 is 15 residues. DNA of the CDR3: TGTGCCAGCAGCTTATGGGGACCCTCCACAGATACGCAGTATTTT. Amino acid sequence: CASSLWGPSTDTQYF.

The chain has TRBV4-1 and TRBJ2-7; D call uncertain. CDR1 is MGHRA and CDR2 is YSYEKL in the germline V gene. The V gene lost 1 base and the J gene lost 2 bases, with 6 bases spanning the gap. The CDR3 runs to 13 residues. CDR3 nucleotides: TGCGCCAGCAGCCAAGGTCAGGCCTACGAGCAGTACTTC. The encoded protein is CASSQGQAYEQYF.

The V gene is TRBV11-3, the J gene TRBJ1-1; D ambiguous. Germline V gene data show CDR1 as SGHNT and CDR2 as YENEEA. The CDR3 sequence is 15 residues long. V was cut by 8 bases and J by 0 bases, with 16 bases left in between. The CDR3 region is CASGCPSRMNTEAFF. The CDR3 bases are TGTGCCAGCGGATGCCCCAGCAGGATGAACACTGAAGCTTTCTTT.

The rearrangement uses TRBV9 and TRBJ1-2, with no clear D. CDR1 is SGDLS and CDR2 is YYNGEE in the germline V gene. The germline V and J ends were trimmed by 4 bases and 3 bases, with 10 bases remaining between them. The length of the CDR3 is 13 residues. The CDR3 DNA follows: TGTGCCAGCAGCTCCGGGGAGTACTATGGCTACACCTTC. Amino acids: CASSSGEYYGYTF.

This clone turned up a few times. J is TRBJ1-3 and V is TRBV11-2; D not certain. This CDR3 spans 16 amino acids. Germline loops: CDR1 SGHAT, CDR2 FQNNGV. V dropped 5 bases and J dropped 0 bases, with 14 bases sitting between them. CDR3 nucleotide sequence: TGTGCCAGCAGCCTGCCGGTTCAAGTCTCTGGAAACACCATATATTTT. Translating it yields CASSLPVQVSGNTIYF.

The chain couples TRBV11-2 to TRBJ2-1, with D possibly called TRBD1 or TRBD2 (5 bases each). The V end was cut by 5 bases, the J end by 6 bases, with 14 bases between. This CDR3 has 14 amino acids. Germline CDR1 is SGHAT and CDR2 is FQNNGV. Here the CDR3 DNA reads TGTGCCAGCAGCAGACCGGGGCTCCGCAATGAGCAGTTCTTC. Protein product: CASSRPGLRNEQFF.

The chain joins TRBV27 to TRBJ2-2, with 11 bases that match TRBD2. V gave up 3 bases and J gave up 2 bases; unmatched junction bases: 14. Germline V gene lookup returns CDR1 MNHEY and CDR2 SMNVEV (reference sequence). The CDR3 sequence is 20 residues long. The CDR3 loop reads CASSFGIRIGTSGNTGELFF. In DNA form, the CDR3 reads TGTGCCAGCAGTTTCGGGATCCGGATTGGGACTAGCGGAAACACCGGGGAGCTGTTTTTT.

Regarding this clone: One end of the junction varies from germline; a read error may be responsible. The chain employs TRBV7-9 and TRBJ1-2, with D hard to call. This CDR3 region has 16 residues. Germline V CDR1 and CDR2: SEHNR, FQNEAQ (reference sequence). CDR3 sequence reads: CAGSLARQSNYYGYTF. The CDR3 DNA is TGTGCCGGCAGCTTAGCCCGCCAGTCAAATTACTATGGCTACACCTTC.

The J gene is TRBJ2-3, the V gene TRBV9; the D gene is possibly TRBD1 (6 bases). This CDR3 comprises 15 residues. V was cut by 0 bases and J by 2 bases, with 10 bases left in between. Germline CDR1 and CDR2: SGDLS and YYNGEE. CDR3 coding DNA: TGTGCCAGCAGCGTAGCAGGGGAAAACACAGATACGCAGTATTTT. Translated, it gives CASSVAGENTDTQYF.

The CDR3 here is CASSLGVLAGYNEQFF. The CDR3, as DNA: TGTGCCAGCAGTTTGGGGGTGCTAGCGGGGTACAATGAGCAGTTCTTC. The chain recombines TRBV28 with TRBJ2-1; 9 bases line up with TRBD2. This CDR3 contains 16 residues. V lost 3 bases, J lost 4 bases, and 7 bases stayed unmatched. In germline, CDR1 is MDHEN, CDR2 SYDVKM.

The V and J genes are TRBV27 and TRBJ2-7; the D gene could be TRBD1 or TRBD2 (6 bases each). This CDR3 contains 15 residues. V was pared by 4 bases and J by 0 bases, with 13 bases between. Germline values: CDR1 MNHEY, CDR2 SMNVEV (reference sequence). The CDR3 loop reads CASSSWGAASYEQYF. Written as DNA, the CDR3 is TGTGCCAGCAGTTCCTGGGGGGCGGCCTCCTACGAGCAGTACTTC.

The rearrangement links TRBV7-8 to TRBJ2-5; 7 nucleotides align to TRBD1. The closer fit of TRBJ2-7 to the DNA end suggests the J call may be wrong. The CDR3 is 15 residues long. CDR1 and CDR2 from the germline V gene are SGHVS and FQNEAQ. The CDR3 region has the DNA TGTGCCAGCAGGGACGATGGACAGGCCGCCTACGAGCAGTACTTC. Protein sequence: CASRDDGQAAYEQYF.

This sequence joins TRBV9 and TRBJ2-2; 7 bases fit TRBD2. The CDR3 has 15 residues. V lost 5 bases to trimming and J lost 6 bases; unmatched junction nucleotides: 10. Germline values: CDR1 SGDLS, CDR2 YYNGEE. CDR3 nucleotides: TGTGCCAGCAGTCCACCTGCGGGAGATGCCGGGGAGCTGTTTTTT. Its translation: CASSPPAGDAGELFF.

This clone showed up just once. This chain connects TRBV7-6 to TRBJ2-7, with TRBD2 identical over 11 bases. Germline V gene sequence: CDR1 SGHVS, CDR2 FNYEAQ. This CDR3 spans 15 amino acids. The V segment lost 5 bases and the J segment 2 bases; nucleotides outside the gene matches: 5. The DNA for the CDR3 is TGTGCCAGCAGCCCAACTAGCGGGGGACCCTACGAGCAGTACTTC. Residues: CASSPTSGGPYEQYF.

CDR3 residues: CASSPGSPSNYGYTF. The CDR3, as DNA: TGTGCCAGCAGTCCGGGCAGTCCCTCTAACTATGGCTACACCTTC. V is TRBV27 and J is TRBJ1-2, with D unresolved. Trimming pared 5 bases from V and 0 bases from J, leaving 13 bases between. CDR1 and CDR2 from the germline V gene are MNHEY and SMNVEV (reference sequence). This CDR3 spans 15 amino acids.

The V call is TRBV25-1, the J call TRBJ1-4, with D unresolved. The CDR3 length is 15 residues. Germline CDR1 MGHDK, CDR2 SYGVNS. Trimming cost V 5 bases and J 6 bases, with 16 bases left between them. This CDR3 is CASSHPGQAHEKLFF. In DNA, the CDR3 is TGTGCCAGCAGTCACCCCGGCCAGGCTCATGAAAAACTGTTTTTT.

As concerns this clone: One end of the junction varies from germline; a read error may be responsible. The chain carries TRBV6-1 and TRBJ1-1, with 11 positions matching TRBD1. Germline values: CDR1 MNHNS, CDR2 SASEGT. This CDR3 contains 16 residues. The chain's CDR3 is CASREGQGALNTEAFF. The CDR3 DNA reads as TGTGCCAGCAGGGAAGGACAGGGGGCTCTGAACACTGAAGCTTTCTTT.